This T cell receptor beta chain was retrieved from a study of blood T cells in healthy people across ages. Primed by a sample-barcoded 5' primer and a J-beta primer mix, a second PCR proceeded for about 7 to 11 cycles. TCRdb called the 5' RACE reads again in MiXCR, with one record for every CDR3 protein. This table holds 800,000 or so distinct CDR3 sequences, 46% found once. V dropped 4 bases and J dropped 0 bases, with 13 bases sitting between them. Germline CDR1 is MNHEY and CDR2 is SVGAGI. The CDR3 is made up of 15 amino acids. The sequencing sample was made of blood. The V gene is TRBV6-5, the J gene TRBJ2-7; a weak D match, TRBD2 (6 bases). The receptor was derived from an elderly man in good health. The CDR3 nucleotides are TGTGCCAGCAGTTCGTACGGAGGGAGCTCCTACGAGCAGTACTTC. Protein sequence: CASSSYGGSSYEQYF.